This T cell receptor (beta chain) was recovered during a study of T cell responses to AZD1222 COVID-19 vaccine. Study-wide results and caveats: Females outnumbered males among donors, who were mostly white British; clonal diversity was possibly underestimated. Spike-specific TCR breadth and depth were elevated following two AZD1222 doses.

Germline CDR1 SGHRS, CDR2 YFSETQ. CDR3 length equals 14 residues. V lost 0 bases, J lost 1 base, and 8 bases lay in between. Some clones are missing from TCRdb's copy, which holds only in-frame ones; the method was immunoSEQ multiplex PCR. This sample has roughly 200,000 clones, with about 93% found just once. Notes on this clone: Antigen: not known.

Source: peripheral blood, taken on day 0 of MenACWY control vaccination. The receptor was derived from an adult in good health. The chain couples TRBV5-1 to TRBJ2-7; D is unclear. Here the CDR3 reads CASSLDALSYEQYF. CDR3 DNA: TGCGCCAGCAGCTTGGACGCCCTTTCCTACGAGCAGTACTTC.